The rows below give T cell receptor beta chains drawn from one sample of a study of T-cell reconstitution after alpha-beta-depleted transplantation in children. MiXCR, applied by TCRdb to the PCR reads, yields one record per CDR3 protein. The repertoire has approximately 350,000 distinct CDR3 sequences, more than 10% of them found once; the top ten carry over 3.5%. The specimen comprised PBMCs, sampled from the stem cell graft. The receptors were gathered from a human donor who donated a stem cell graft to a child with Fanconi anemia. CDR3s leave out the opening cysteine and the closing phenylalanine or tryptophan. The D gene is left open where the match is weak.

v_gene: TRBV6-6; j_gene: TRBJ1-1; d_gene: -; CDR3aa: ASSTLGNTEAF
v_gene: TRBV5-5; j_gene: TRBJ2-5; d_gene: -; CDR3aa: ASSLFESAATQY
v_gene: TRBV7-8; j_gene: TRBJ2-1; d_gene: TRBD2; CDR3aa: ASSLNPGGALQF
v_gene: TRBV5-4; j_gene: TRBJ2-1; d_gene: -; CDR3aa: ASSLVVTSSYNEQF
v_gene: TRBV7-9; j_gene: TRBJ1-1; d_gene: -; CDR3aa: ASSQRGVNTEAF
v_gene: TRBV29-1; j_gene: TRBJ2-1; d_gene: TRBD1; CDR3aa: SVVDRATYNEQF
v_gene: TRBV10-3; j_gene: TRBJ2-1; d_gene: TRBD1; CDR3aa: AITDGQAHNEQF
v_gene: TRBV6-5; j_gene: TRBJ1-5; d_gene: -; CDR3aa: ASSYNSNQPQH
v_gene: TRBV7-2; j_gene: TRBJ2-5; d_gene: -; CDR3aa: ASSLDQGGGETQY
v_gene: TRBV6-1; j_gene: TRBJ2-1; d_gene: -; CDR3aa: ASMGQRRTTAYNEQF
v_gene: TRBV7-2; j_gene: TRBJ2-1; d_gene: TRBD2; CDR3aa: ASSLSSGARGEQF
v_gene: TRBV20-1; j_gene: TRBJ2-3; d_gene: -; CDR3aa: SASSERVTDTQY
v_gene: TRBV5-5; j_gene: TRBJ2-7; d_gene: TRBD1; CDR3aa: ASSPGTGAMNEQY
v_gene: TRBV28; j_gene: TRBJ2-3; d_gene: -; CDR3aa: ASSLYRVADTQY
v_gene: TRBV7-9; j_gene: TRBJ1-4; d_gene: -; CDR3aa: ASSLTRGATNEKLF
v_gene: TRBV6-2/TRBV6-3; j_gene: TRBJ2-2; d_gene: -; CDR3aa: ASSFDAAGTGELF
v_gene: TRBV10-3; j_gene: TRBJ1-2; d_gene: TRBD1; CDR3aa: AISESANRGGYT
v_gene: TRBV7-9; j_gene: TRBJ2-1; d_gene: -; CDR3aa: ARSLMGGRSNNEQF
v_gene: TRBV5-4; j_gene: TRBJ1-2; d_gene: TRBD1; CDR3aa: ASSLERGLSGYT
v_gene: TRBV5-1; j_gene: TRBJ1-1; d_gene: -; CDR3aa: ASRTGTGTEAF